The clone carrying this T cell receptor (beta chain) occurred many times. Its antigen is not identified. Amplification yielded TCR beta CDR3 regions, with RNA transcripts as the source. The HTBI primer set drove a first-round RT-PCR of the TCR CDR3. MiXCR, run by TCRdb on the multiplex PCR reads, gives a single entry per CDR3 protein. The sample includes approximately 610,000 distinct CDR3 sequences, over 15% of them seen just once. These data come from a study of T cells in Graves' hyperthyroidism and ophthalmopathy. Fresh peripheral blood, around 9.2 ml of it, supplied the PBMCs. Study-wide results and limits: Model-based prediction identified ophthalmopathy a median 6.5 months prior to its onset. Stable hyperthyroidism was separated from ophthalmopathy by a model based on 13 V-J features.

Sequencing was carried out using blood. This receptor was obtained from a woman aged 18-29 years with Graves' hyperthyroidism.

CDR3 bases: TGTGCCAGCAGTTACGAATCCTACACCGGGGAGCTGTTTTTT. It is translated as CASSYESYTGELFF. The V and J genes are TRBV6-2 or TRBV6-3 and TRBJ2-2; D is ambiguous. Trimming left V 2 bases short and J 3 bases short, with 7 bases between. The germline CDR1 and CDR2 sequences are MNHEY and SVGEGT. The CDR3 totals 14 residues.